The 10 T cell receptor beta chains below all came from one sample that was sequenced in a study of radiotherapy plus CTLA-4 blockade in lung cancer (dated by TCRdb to 2016 to 2019). The library was obtained by the immunoSEQ multiplex PCR assay. In TCRdb, the immuneACCESS table is reduced to in-frame sequences with V and J assigned. These tables do not hold every clone; where another copy was compared, an unresolved V gene accounts for under half, and the others remain unexplained. The sample records about 57,000 clones, less than 85% of which are singletons. 16% of the sample goes to the ten largest clones. The sequenced sample was peripheral blood, obtained from a patient treated with radiotherapy plus ipilimumab. The receptor set was obtained from a human donor with non-small cell lung cancer who had a complete response to radiotherapy plus ipilimumab.

This clone was seen only a few times. V gene TRBV7-2 combines with J gene TRBJ2-3; weak D call: TRBD2 (6 bases). Between the trimmed V and J ends, which lost 6 bases and 4 bases, there was a span of 20 bases. The CDR3 covers 16 residues. Germline V gene lookup returns CDR1 SGHTA and CDR2 FQGNSA. CDR3 coding DNA: TGTGCCAGCAGTTCCCCGGGGCTAGCGAGGGCAGATACGCAGTATTTT. It yields the protein CASSSPGLARADTQYF.

This clone was observed a handful of times. J is TRBJ1-5 and V is TRBV4-1, with D possibly being TRBD1 (5 bases). The germline gives CDR1 MGHRA, CDR2 YSYEKL. V was trimmed by 0 bases and J by 0 bases, leaving 15 bases between them. The CDR3 is 18 amino acids. The CDR3 DNA sequence: TGCGCCAGCAGCCAAGAGGTCCTTGGGACTGATAGCAATCAGCCCCAGCATTTT. Translated, it gives CASSQEVLGTDSNQPQHF.

The rearrangement links TRBV6-1 to TRBJ1-4, with 7 bases that match TRBD1. The germline V gene has CDR1 MNHNS and CDR2 SASEGT. The V gene end was trimmed by 6 bases and the J gene end by 6 bases; junction bases not matched to a gene: 7. CDR3 length equals 14 residues. The CDR3 DNA reads TGTGCCAGCAGGACAGGGTTTATAGATGAAAAACTGTTTTTT. Translated, it gives CASRTGFIDEKLFF.

The chain carries TRBV4-1 and TRBJ2-1; TRBD1 matches at 10 bases. Losses at the gene ends were 5 bases for V and 7 bases for J; bases not matched to a gene: 5. CDR3 length: 14 residues. Germline CDR1 and CDR2: MGHRA and YSYEKL. The CDR3 sequence is CASSGTGARNEQFF. CDR3 nucleotides: TGCGCCAGCAGCGGGACAGGGGCGAGGAATGAGCAGTTCTTC.

The chain recombines TRBV5-1 with TRBJ2-2; D call uncertain. The CDR3 loop spans 14 amino acids. The germline V gene has CDR1 SGHRS and CDR2 YFSETQ. V lost 2 bases and J 3 bases, leaving 8 bases between the germline ends. CDR3 bases: TGCGCCAGCAGCTTTTCGAGCTACACCGGGGAGCTGTTTTTT. Translating it yields CASSFSSYTGELFF.

The V gene is TRBV5-4, the J gene TRBJ2-1; 12 bases agree with TRBD1. CDR3 length: 15 residues. CDR1 is SGHNT, CDR2 YYREEE, per germline (reference sequence). The V gene end was trimmed by 0 bases and the J gene end by 8 bases; junction bases not matched to a gene: 3. CDR3 region: CASSLGDRGHDEQFF. CDR3 bases: TGTGCCAGCAGCTTGGGGGACAGGGGGCATGATGAGCAGTTCTTC.

This chain joins TRBV18 and TRBJ2-1, with TRBD1 identical over 10 bases. The V gene end was trimmed by 2 bases and the J gene end by 4 bases; junction bases not matched to a gene: 2. Germline CDR1 is KGHSH and CDR2 is LQKENI. The CDR3 has 15 amino acids. The CDR3, as DNA: TGTGCCAGCTCACCAGGGACAGGGGCTTACAATGAGCAGTTCTTC. Its translation: CASSPGTGAYNEQFF.

The V call is TRBV19, the J call TRBJ1-5, with TRBD1 matching over 10 bases. CDR3 size: 13 residues. Trimming removed 11 bases from V and 4 bases from J; junction bases left unmatched: 5. CDR1 and CDR2 (germline): LNHDA, SQIVND (reference sequence). The CDR3 sequence: CALDRGSNQPQHF. Written as DNA, the CDR3 is TGTGCCTTGGACAGGGGGTCAAATCAGCCCCAGCATTTT.

In this sample, this clone turned up a few times. In DNA form, the CDR3 reads TGTGCCATCAGTGAGCGGTACGAGCAGTACTTC. This encodes CAISERYEQYF. This chain links TRBV10-3 with TRBJ2-7; D is uncertain. The CDR3 has 11 amino acids. Germline values: CDR1 ENHRY, CDR2 SYGVKD. Deletions cut 2 bases from V and 4 bases from J, with 3 bases between.

The rearrangement links TRBV5-8 to TRBJ1-2; TRBD1 matches at 9 bases. With 3 bases clipped from V and 4 bases from J, the junction kept 7 bases outside the gene matches. CDR3 length: 15 amino acids. Germline CDR1 is SGHTS and CDR2 is YDEGEE. The CDR3 sequence: CASSYGQGRFYGYTF. In DNA form, the CDR3 reads TGTGCCAGCAGCTACGGACAGGGGCGATTCTATGGCTACACCTTC.